One sample yielded the 25 T cell receptor beta chains listed below, sequenced in a study of CD8+ T cells in alopecia areata. Sequencing used cDNA as its template, made by extracting RNA and reverse transcribing it. TCRdb keeps only in-frame clones here, not all; method: immunoSEQ multiplex PCR. The sample has 95,000 to 150,000 clones; around 45% are singletons. Sequencing used NKG2D-low CD8+ T cells sorted from blood. These receptors were obtained from a human donor with alopecia areata.

The J gene is TRBJ2-7, the V gene TRBV30, with 9 positions matching TRBD1. The germline gives CDR1 GTSNPN, CDR2 SVGIG (reference sequence). The CDR3 totals 14 residues. Trimming cost V 5 bases and J 7 bases; bases outside gene matches: 12. CDR3 nucleotides: TGTGCCTGGGGACCAGACAGGGGGACAGGAGAGCAGTACTTC. Translated, it gives CAWGPDRGTGEQYF.

This chain connects TRBV7-9 to TRBJ2-5; D not certain. Germline CDR1 reads SEHNR; CDR2 reads FQNEAQ (reference sequence). Trimming stripped 4 bases from V and 9 bases from J, with 12 bases between. CDR3 length: 12 amino acids. CDR3 nucleotide sequence: TGTGCCAGCAGCTCCCGTACGTCGGCCCAGTACTTC. Amino acids: CASSSRTSAQYF.

The rearrangement joins TRBV29-1 to TRBJ2-1, with D possibly being TRBD2 (6 bases). The germline CDR1 and CDR2 sequences are SQVTM and ANQGSEA. Trimming shortened V by 3 bases and J by 8 bases, and 20 bases separated the two germline ends. The CDR3 is 15 amino acids. The CDR3 loop is CSVEGRDPGNDEQFF. CDR3 DNA sequence: TGCAGCGTTGAGGGGCGGGACCCCGGGAATGATGAGCAGTTCTTC.

This clone was seen only a few times. V gene TRBV2 combines with J gene TRBJ2-1; 9 nucleotides agree with TRBD1. CDR1 and CDR2 (germline): SNHLY, FYNNEI. The CDR3 loop spans 14 amino acids. Trimming removed 6 bases from V and 7 bases from J; junction bases left unmatched: 7. This CDR3 is CASRPGQGRNEQFF. CDR3 nucleotide sequence: TGTGCCAGCAGGCCGGGACAGGGAAGAAATGAGCAGTTCTTC.

V usage is TRBV29-1 and J usage is TRBJ2-3, with 9 bases aligning to TRBD2. From germline, CDR1 is SQVTM and CDR2 ANQGSEA. The CDR3 spans 16 residues. J was trimmed by 3 bases and V by 0 bases; bases with no gene match: 7. The CDR3 loop is CSVEDWVAGDTDTQYF. The CDR3, as DNA: TGCAGCGTTGAAGATTGGGTAGCGGGGGATACAGATACGCAGTATTTT.

This clone was detected a few times. The rearrangement links TRBV13 to TRBJ2-7, with 9 bases fitting TRBD2. CDR1 and CDR2 (germline): PRHDT, FYEKMQ (reference sequence). V shed 5 bases and J 5 bases; nucleotides not matched to a gene: 13. CDR3 length: 16 amino acids. The CDR3 nucleotides read TGTGCCAGCAGCCGAACAGCTAGCGGGAACCGTGACGAGCAGTACTTC. It codes for CASSRTASGNRDEQYF.

This clone was picked up one time. The V call is TRBV7-2, the J call TRBJ1-2; the D is unclear. V lost 1 base and J lost 3, with 21 bases in between. CDR1 SGHTA and CDR2 FQGNSA come from the germline V gene. CDR3 length: 18 residues. CDR3 protein: CASSLGIPAHGMDYGYTF. The CDR3 bases are TGTGCCAGCAGCTTAGGAATCCCGGCGCATGGGATGGACTATGGCTACACCTTC.

The chain joins TRBV2 to TRBJ2-7; 7 nucleotides match TRBD2. Trimming removed 3 bases from V and 0 bases from J; junction bases left unmatched: 5. From germline, CDR1 is SNHLY and CDR2 FYNNEI. The CDR3 is made up of 15 amino acids. The CDR3 sequence: CASSDGGSPSYEQYF. The DNA for the CDR3 is TGTGCCAGCAGTGATGGCGGGAGCCCCTCCTACGAGCAGTACTTC.

This clone was found a few times. The V call is TRBV2, the J call TRBJ2-5; no reliable D call. The CDR3 runs 12 residues. V was clipped by 3 bases and J by 4 bases, with 6 bases between them. CDR1 SNHLY and CDR2 FYNNEI come from the germline V gene. The CDR3 nucleotides are TGTGCCAGCAGTGAGTGGGGAGAGACCCAGTACTTC. Protein sequence: CASSEWGETQYF.

This clone has more than one count but fewer than ten. The genes are TRBV29-1 and TRBJ2-1, with a weak D call TRBD1 (5 bases). The CDR3 is made up of 13 amino acids. The germline V gene encodes CDR1 SQVTM and CDR2 ANQGSEA. The germline V and J ends were trimmed by 4 bases and 5 bases, with 12 bases remaining between them. The CDR3 coding sequence is TGCAGCGTTGGGACACTTACCCACAATGAGCAGTTCTTC. Its protein is CSVGTLTHNEQFF.

This clone has a handful of counts. The gene calls are TRBV28 and TRBJ2-6; D is unclear. Germline lookup yields CDR1 MDHEN and CDR2 SYDVKM. The length of the CDR3 is 14 residues. Trimming stripped 5 bases from V and 1 base from J, with 6 bases between. CDR3 amino acids: CASSGISGANVLTF. CDR3 nucleotide sequence: TGTGCCAGCAGTGGGATTTCTGGGGCCAACGTCCTGACTTTC.

The chain carries TRBV30 and TRBJ2-3; 12 positions match TRBD2. The V gene's germline CDR1 is GTSNPN and CDR2 SVGIG (reference sequence). The CDR3 has 15 amino acids. The ends lost 5 bases at V and 0 bases at J; junction bases unmatched: 3. CDR3 DNA: TGTGCCTGGCAGACTAGCGGGAGTAGCACAGATACGCAGTATTTT. Amino acids: CAWQTSGSSTDTQYF.

This clone was counted only a few times. This chain uses TRBV7-9 with TRBJ2-3, with 10 bases aligning to TRBD1. The V segment lost 3 bases and the J segment 4 bases; nucleotides outside the gene matches: 1. CDR1 is SEHNR, CDR2 FQNEAQ, per germline (reference sequence). The CDR3 totals 14 residues. The CDR3 here is CASSLGQGSDTQYF. The CDR3 DNA reads as TGTGCCAGCAGCTTGGGACAGGGGTCAGATACGCAGTATTTT.

The rearrangement links TRBV29-1 to TRBJ1-2; 10 nucleotides line up with TRBD1. CDR3 size: 13 residues. Trimming cost V 5 bases and J 8 bases; bases outside gene matches: 8. Germline V gives CDR1 SQVTM, CDR2 ANQGSEA. In nucleotides, the CDR3 is TGCAGCGTTCTATCAGACAGGGGGCCGGGCTACACCTTC. Translation: CSVLSDRGPGYTF.

The chain combines TRBV11-2 with TRBJ2-3; D ambiguous. Germline CDR1 is SGHAT and CDR2 is FQNNGV. CDR3 length: 12 amino acids. V lost 5 bases and J lost 1, with 4 bases in between. The CDR3 sequence is CASSQGTDTQYF. In nucleotides, the CDR3 is TGTGCCAGCAGCCAGGGCACAGATACGCAGTATTTT.

V and J are TRBV19 and TRBJ1-1; D is uncertain. Per germline, CDR1 LNHDA and CDR2 SQIVND (reference sequence). V shed 9 bases and J shed 5 bases, with 10 bases lying between them. The CDR3 length is 11 residues. Written as DNA, the CDR3 is TGTGCCAGCACCTGGGGTACTGAAGCTTTCTTT. Encoded protein: CASTWGTEAFF.

V usage is TRBV7-9 and J usage is TRBJ1-2; a weak D match, TRBD1 (5 bases). The CDR3 consists of 12 residues. Trimming took 4 bases from V and 4 from J, leaving 7 bases between them. Germline loops: CDR1 SEHNR, CDR2 FQNEAQ (reference sequence). The CDR3 loop is CASSSGVYGYTF. CDR3 coding DNA: TGTGCCAGCAGCTCGGGGGTCTATGGCTACACCTTC. Combining the CDR3 with reference TRBV7-9 and TRBJ1-2 gives the whole variable domain DTGVSQNPRHKITKRGQNVTFRCDPISEHNRLYWYRQTLGQGPEFLTYFQNEAQLEKSRLLSDRFSAERPKGSFSTLEIQRTEQGDSAMYLCASSSGVYGYTFGSGTRLTVV.

The chain links TRBV21-1 to TRBJ2-3; the table's D call, TRBD2, has no DNA check behind it. TRBV21-1 is designated a pseudogene. CDR3 length: 12 amino acids. The DNA of the CDR3 is TGTGCCAGCAGCAAAGCGGAGAATACGCAGTATTTT. Protein product: CASSKAENTQYF.

The rearrangement joins TRBV29-1 to TRBJ1-4; TRBD1 is a possible D gene (5 bases). The CDR3 consists of 14 residues. Germline CDR1 is SQVTM and CDR2 is ANQGSEA. Trimming pared 4 bases from V and 5 bases from J, leaving 14 bases between. The CDR3 loop is CSVGPTVENEKLFF. CDR3 sequence (DNA): TGCAGCGTTGGTCCGACAGTAGAAAATGAAAAACTGTTTTTT.

V is TRBV29-1 and J is TRBJ1-2, with TRBD1 as a possible D gene (5 bases). CDR3 length: 15 amino acids. Trimming stripped 3 bases from V and 4 bases from J, with 18 bases between. Germline V gene data show CDR1 as SQVTM and CDR2 as ANQGSEA. CDR3 nucleotides: TGCAGCGTTGAGGTGACAGAAGAGAATTCCTATGGCTACACCTTC. Translated, it gives CSVEVTEENSYGYTF.

This clone was counted between two and nine times. This chain connects TRBV29-1 to TRBJ2-7; TRBD1 agrees at 10 bases. The CDR3 runs 14 residues. Trimming cost V 6 bases and J 3 bases; bases outside gene matches: 8. CDR1 is SQVTM, CDR2 ANQGSEA, per germline. CDR3 bases: TGCAGCGTGTCAGGGGGACAGGGGAGCTACGAGCAGTACTTC. This translates into CSVSGGQGSYEQYF.

V gene TRBV5-1 combines with J gene TRBJ2-7, with a weak D call TRBD1 (5 bases). CDR1 SGHRS and CDR2 YFSETQ come from the germline V gene. This CDR3 comprises 13 residues. Trimming stripped 0 bases from V and 4 bases from J, with 8 bases between. CDR3 protein: CASSLAPGYEQYF. The CDR3 bases are TGCGCCAGCAGCTTGGCCCCAGGGTACGAGCAGTACTTC.

This clone has only a few counts. The chain has TRBV7-9 and TRBJ2-5, with TRBD1 identical over 7 bases. Germline V gene data show CDR1 as SEHNR and CDR2 as FQNEAQ (reference sequence). V lost 5 bases and J lost 3; bases outside the gene matches: 0. The CDR3 totals 12 residues. The CDR3 sequence is CASSGTEETQYF. DNA for the CDR3: TGTGCCAGCAGCGGGACAGAAGAGACCCAGTACTTC. The variable domain in full, with the rest retrieved from reference TRBV7-9 and TRBJ2-5, is DTGVSQNPRHKITKRGQNVTFRCDPISEHNRLYWYRQTLGQGPEFLTYFQNEAQLEKSRLLSDRFSAERPKGSFSTLEIQRTEQGDSAMYLCASSGTEETQYFGPGTRLLVL.

In its sample, this clone was seen a few times. The chain is built from TRBV28 and TRBJ2-1; 7 bases agree with TRBD1. CDR1 is MDHEN, CDR2 SYDVKM, per germline. The CDR3 covers 13 residues. V dropped 6 bases and J dropped 8; count of bases not matched to a gene: 7. The CDR3 coding sequence is TGTGCCAGCAGACTCAGGGGGACCGATGAGCAGTTCTTC. This translates into CASRLRGTDEQFF.

The chain carries TRBV29-1 and TRBJ2-7; 7 bases are a match to TRBD1. Germline CDR1 SQVTM, CDR2 ANQGSEA. The CDR3 loop spans 15 amino acids. The V gene end was trimmed by 3 bases and the J gene end by 6 bases; junction bases not matched to a gene: 14. The CDR3 loop reads CSVDAEGAGWFEQYF. CDR3 in DNA: TGCAGCGTTGACGCTGAGGGGGCCGGATGGTTCGAGCAGTACTTC.